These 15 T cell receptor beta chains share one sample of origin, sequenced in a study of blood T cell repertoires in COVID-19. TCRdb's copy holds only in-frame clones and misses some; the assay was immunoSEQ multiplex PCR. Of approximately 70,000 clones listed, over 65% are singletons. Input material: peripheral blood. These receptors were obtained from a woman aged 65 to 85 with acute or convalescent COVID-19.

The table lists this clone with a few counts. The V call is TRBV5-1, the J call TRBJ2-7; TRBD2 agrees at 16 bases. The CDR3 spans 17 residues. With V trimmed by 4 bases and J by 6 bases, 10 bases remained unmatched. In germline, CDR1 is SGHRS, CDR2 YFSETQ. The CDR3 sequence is CASSRGTSGRAPLEQYF. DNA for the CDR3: TGCGCCAGCAGCCGGGGGACTAGCGGGAGGGCCCCCCTCGAGCAGTACTTC.

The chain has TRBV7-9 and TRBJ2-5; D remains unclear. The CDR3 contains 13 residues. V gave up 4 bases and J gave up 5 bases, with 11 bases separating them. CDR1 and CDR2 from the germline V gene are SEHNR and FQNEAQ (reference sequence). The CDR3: CASSSGSVETQYF. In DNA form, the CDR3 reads TGTGCCAGCAGCTCAGGAAGTGTCGAGACCCAGTACTTC. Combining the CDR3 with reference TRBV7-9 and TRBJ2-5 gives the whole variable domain DTGVSQNPRHKITKRGQNVTFRCDPISEHNRLYWYRQTLGQGPEFLTYFQNEAQLEKSRLLSDRFSAERPKGSFSTLEIQRTEQGDSAMYLCASSSGSVETQYFGPGTRLLVL.

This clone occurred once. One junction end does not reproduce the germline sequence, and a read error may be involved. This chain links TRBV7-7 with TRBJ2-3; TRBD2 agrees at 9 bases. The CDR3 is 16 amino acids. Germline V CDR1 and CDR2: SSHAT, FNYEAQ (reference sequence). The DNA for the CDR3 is TGTGCTAGCAGCCCCTTGGGCGGGAGGGGCACAGATACGCAGTATTTT. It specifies CASSPLGGRGTDTQYF.

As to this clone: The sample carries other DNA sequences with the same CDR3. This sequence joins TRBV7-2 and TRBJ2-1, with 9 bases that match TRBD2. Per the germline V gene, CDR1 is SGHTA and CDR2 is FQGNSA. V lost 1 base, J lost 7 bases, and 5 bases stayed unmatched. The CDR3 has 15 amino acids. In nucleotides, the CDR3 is TGTGCCAGCAGCTTAGGTAGCGGGGGAGTGAATGAGCAGTTCTTC. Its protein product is CASSLGSGGVNEQFF.

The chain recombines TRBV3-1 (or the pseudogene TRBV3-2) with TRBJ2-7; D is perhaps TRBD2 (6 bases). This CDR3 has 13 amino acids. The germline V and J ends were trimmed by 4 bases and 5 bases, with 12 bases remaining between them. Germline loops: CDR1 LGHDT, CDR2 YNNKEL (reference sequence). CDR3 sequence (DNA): TGTGCCAGCAGCCTGGGAGGTAGGGACGAGCAGTACTTC. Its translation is CASSLGGRDEQYF.

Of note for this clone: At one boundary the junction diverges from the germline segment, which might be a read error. In DNA form, the CDR3 reads TGTGCCACCAGCACTGAAGACAGGGGGCTTAATACACCCCTCCACTTT. It encodes CATSTEDRGLNTPLHF. The genes are TRBV15 and TRBJ1-6; 10 bases align to TRBD1. The CDR3 is 16 amino acids. Germline V lookup: CDR1 LNHNV, CDR2 YYDKDF (reference sequence).

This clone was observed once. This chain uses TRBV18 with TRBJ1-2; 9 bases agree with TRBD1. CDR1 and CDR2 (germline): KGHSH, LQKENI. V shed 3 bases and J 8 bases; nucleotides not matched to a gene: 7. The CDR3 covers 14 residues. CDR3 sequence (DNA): TGTGCCAGCTCACCGGGGGACAGGGTCGCCGGCTACACCTTC. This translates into CASSPGDRVAGYTF.

CDR3 sequence (DNA): TGCAGTGCCACCTCGGACAGTTATCAGTTCTTC. The encoded protein is CSATSDSYQFF. V gene TRBV20-1 combines with J gene TRBJ2-1; possibly TRBD1 for D (6 bases). V shed 6 bases and J shed 13 bases, with 16 bases lying between them. Germline CDR1 reads DFQATT; CDR2 reads SNEGSKA (reference sequence). This CDR3 has 11 residues.

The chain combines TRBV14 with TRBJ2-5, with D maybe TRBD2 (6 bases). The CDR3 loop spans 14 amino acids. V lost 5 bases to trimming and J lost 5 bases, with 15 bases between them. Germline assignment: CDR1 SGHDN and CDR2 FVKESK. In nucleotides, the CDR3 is TGTGCCAGCAGCACAACGGGGGTTCGGGAGACCCAGTACTTC. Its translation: CASSTTGVRETQYF. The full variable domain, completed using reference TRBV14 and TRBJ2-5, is EAGVTQFPSHSVIEKGQTVTLRCDPISGHDNLYWYRRVMGKEIKFLLHFVKESKQDESGMPNNRFLAERTGGTYSTLKVQPAELEDSGVYFCASSTTGVRETQYFGPGTRLLVL.

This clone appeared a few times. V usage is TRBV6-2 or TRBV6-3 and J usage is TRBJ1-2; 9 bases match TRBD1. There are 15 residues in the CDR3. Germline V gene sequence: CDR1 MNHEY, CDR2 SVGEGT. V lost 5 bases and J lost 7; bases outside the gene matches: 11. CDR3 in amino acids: CASSPRDRVLVGYTF. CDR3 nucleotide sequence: TGTGCCAGCAGTCCCCGGGACAGGGTATTGGTTGGCTACACCTTC.

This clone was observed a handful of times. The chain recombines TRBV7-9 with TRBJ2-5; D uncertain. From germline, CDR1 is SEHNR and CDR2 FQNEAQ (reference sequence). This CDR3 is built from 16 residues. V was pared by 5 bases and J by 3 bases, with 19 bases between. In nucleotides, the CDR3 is TGTGCCAGCAGCCCCCCCGGAGCTACGGATGAAGAGACCCAGTACTTC. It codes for CASSPPGATDEETQYF.

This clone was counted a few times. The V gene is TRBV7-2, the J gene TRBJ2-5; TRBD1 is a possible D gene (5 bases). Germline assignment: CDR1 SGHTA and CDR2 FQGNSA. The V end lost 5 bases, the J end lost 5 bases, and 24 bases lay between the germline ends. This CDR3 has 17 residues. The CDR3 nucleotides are TGTGCCAGCAGCCAAGAAATAGGCAGGGAAATAGGGGAGACCCAGTACTTC. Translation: CASSQEIGREIGETQYF. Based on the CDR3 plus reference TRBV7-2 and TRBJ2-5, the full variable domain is GAGVSQSPSNKVTEKGKDVELRCDPISGHTALYWYRQSLGQGLEFLIYFQGNSAPDKSGLPSDRFSAERTGGSVSTLTIQRTQQEDSAVYLCASSQEIGREIGETQYFGPGTRLLVL.

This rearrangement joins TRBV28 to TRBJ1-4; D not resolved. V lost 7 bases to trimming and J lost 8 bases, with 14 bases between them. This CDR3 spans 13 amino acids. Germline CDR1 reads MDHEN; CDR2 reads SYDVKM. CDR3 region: CASMAGSQEKLFF. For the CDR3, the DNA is TGTGCCAGCATGGCGGGCAGTCAGGAAAAACTGTTTTTT.

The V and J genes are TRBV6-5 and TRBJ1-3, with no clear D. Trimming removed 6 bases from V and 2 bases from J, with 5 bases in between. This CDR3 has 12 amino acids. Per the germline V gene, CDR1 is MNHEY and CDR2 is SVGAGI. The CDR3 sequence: CASSSPGNTIYF. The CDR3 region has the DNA TGTGCCAGCAGCAGTCCTGGAAACACCATATATTTT.

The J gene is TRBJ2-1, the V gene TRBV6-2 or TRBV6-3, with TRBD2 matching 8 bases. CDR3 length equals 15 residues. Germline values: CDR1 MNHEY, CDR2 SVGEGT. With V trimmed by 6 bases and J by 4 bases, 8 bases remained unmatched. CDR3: CASSPDSGKYNEQFF. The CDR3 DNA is TGTGCCAGCAGCCCTGATAGCGGGAAGTACAATGAGCAGTTCTTC.